Sequencing of this T cell receptor (beta chain) was carried out in a study of neurological immune-mediated disorders. TCRdb analysed the 5' RACE reads with MiXCR anew, one entry per CDR3 protein. The sample includes fewer than 80,000 distinct CDR3 sequences, less than 5.5% of them seen just once. There are many counts of this clonotype. The germline V gene encodes CDR1 MNHEY and CDR2 SVGAGI. V was clipped by 5 bases and J by 3 bases, with 14 bases between them. This CDR3 spans 14 amino acids. The sequence came from a woman aged 25 to 45 with multiple sclerosis. The rearrangement uses TRBV6-5 and TRBJ2-7; tentative D call: TRBD1 (6 bases). Sequenced sample: PBMCs. The chain's CDR3 is CASSARGSNYEQYF. The CDR3 DNA follows: TGTGCCAGCAGTGCCAGGGGTAGTAACTACGAGCAGTACTTC.